Included here is one T cell receptor (beta chain) sequence, with context. Its antigen is not identified. Time point noted: patch test 2, 6 weeks after DPC sensitization. Treatment noted: therapeutic diphenylcyclopropenone sensitization with weekly scalp DPC. One entry per CDR3 protein results from TCRdb running MiXCR on the RACE reads. This table has about 42,000 distinct CDR3 sequences, more than 8.5% appearing once. J lost 2 bases, V lost 6 bases, and 4 bases had no gene match. Germline-derived CDR1 and CDR2 are ENHRY and SYGVKD. The CDR3 totals 13 residues. This record comes from a study of human T cells and chemical hapten exposure. Study-level results: TCRs whose frequency exceeded 1 in 1000 remained the same following DPC sensitization.

The input for sequencing was whole blood, taken in connection with sensitization to the hapten diphenylcyclopropenone (DPC). V gene TRBV10-3 combines with J gene TRBJ2-7; 7 bases agree with TRBD1. The TCR sequence derives from a woman aged 40 to 50 with alopecia areata. Some clones in this sample may be carry-over from other donors' samples. CDR3 in amino acids: CAISDRAAYEQYF. CDR3 DNA: TGTGCCATCAGCGACAGGGCGGCCTACGAGCAGTACTTC.